The T cell receptor beta chain described here comes from a study of blood T cell repertoires in COVID-19. Study summary: Donors in the United States, Italy and Spain gave samples during acute or convalescent COVID-19.

As processed by the authors: Estimated nucleated cell counts came from reference gene primer amplification. This table comes from immunoSEQ multiplex PCR, and its TCRdb copy is limited to in-frame clones, with some not included. Clonal size and the V and J genes are those of that table, whereas D and trimming came from the DNA. The table has 75,000 to 100,000 clones, 80% to 90% seen once. CDR3 length equals 16 residues. The germline V gene has CDR1 SGHDT and CDR2 YYEEEE. V was cut by 0 bases and J by 3 bases, with 16 bases left in between. The receptor was derived from a human donor in a cohort sampled during active COVID-19. The chain employs TRBV5-6 and TRBJ2-7; D perhaps matches TRBD1 (6 bases). Sequencing was performed on peripheral blood. In DNA form, the CDR3 reads TGTGCCAGCAGCTTGGAACAGGGATTAATGAACTACGAGCAGTACTTC. Its protein is CASSLEQGLMNYEQYF.